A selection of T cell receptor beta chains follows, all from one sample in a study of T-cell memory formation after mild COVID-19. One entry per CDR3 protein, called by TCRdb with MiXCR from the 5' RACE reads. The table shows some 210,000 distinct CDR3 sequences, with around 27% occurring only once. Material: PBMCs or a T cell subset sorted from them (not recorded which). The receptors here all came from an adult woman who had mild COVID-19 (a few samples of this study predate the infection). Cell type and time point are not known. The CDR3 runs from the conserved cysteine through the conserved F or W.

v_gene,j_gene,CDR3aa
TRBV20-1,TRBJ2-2,CSASLAGAYTGELFF
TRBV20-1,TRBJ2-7,CSAWPSGSLYEQYF
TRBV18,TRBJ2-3,CASSPPMGDTQYF
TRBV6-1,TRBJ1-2,CASSEVSQGVSGYTF
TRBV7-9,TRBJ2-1,CASSLGPGGGEQFF
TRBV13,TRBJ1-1,CASSLALSGQGDPQAEAFF
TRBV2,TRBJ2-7,CASSRKGPTGVEQYF
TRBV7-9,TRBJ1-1,CATGQRIDEAFF
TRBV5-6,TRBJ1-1,CASSLDRRNTEEAFF
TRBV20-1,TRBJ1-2,CSARDRAGYGYTF
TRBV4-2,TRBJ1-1,CASSQVQGQGATEAFF
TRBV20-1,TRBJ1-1,CSARITDPGVAFF
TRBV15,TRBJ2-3,CATSTGGWVGPDTQYF
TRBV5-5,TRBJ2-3,CASSLSSRGAQDTQYF
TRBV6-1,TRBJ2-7,CASSPRWDSRNYEQYF
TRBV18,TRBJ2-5,CASSPQDGQETQYF
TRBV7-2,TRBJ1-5,CASSPGQGWYQPQHF
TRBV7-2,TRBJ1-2,CASSLSMDYGYTF
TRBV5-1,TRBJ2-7,CASSLAPGLSSYEQYF
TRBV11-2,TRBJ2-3,CASSLSGPSTDTQYF
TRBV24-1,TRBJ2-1,CATAAGGAYEQFF
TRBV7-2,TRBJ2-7,CASSLGGPYEQYF
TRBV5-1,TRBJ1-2,CASSLRATDGYTF
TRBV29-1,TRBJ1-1,CSVGRGGVTEAFF
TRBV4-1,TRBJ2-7,CASSQDLTGQLTYEQYF
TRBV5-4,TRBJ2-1,CASSLAPHGRNEQFF
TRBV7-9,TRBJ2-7,CASSLARQGTREQYF
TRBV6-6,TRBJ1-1,CASYKSLNTEAFF
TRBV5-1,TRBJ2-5,CASSPSERREETQYF
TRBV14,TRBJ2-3,CASSWSGSFGDTQYF
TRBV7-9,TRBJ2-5,CASVTSGQETQYF
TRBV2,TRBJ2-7,CASSVRFGEQYF
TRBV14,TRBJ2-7,CASSQGPWNSYEQYF
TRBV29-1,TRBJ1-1,CSVEDRGGRLNTEAFF
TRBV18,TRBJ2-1,CASSPTRGENEQFF
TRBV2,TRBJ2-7,CASARRDVRGQYF
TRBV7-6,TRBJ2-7,CASSSGGQYYEQYF
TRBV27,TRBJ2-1,CASRLIAGAYNEQFF
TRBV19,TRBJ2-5,CASSIRDLGETQYF
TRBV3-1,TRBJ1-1,CASSQGTGGPFTEAFF
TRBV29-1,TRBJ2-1,CSSLRTVNEQFF
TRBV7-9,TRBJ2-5,CASSPERGLQETQYF
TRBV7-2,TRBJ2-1,CASIRTSGDYYNEQFF
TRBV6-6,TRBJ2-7,CASSYFFTWVAGSYEQYF
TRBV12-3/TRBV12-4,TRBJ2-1,CASSPKNEQFF
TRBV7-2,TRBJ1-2,CASSRSSRGYNYGYTF
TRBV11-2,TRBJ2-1,CASSLENFHEQFF
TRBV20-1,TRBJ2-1,CSAPGRGRVLINEQFF
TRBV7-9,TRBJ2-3,CASSLPIWQTTDTQYF
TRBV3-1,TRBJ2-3,CASSQVGNTQYF
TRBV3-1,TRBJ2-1,CASRGLDEQFF
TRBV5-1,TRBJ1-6,CASSLGDSSNSPLHF
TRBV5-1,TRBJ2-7,CASSRTGGREQYF
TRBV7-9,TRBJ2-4,CASSKGLAGQKNIQYF
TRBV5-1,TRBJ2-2,CASRPQGYGELFF
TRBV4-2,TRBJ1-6,CASSQDRPPKNSPLHF
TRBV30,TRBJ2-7,CAWSVQPGDEQYF